This is a list of T cell receptor beta chains from one sample in a study of sequential checkpoint blockade in melanoma. Libraries were prepared by immunoSEQ multiplex PCR; TCRdb keeps only in-frame clonotypes and omits some of them. This table has 7,000 to 8,500 clones, about 55% appearing once. Sequences were derived from CD8+ T cells sorted from blood (inferred from file names), sampled from a patient given nivolumab and ipilimumab in sequence. These receptor sequences come from a human donor with melanoma. CDR3s include the opening cysteine and the closing phenylalanine or tryptophan. A D gene is named only where the DNA matches it firmly. Clone size is stated in some rows and not others, as once, few, many or a class when expanded.

len	abundance	v_gene	j_gene	d_gene	CDR3aa	CDR3nt
16	-	TRBV7-3	TRBJ2-7	TRBD1	CASSLTRAGGPYEQYF	TGTGCCAGCAGCTTAACGAGGGCAGGGGGTCCCTACGAGCAGTACTTC
16	-	TRBV6-6	TRBJ1-2	TRBD1	CASSYPGTGPNYGYTF	TGTGCCAGCAGTTACCCCGGGACAGGGCCCAACTATGGCTACACCTTC
17	-	TRBV4-1	TRBJ2-7	TRBD1	CASSRRGPGQSSYEQYF	TGCGCCAGCAGCCGACGAGGACCGGGACAGTCTTCCTACGAGCAGTACTTC
13	-	TRBV7-9	TRBJ1-2	-	CASSSQGSYGYTF	TGTGCCAGCAGCTCCCAGGGGTCCTATGGCTACACCTTC
15	few	TRBV29-1	TRBJ1-4	-	CSVDGLEGGDEKLFF	TGCAGCGTTGACGGGCTTGAAGGAGGTGATGAAAAACTGTTTTTT
14	medium-sized	TRBV28	TRBJ2-7	TRBD1	CASTEDRGRYEQYF	TGTGCCAGCACCGAGGACAGGGGGCGATACGAGCAGTACTTC
14	-	TRBV4-1	TRBJ1-2	TRBD1	CASSHLNRGYGYTF	TGCGCCAGCAGCCACCTCAACAGGGGCTATGGCTACACCTTC
12	-	TRBV27	TRBJ2-7	-	CASSLYRQGQYF	TGTGCCAGCAGTTTATACCGACAAGGGCAGTACTTC
15	-	TRBV7-8	TRBJ2-7	TRBD2	CASSSTGTSGYEQYF	TGTGCCAGCAGCAGTACCGGGACTAGCGGATACGAGCAGTACTTC
15	-	TRBV4-2	TRBJ1-5	-	CASSQEGLSNQPQHF	TGTGCCAGCAGCCAAGAGGGGCTGAGCAATCAGCCCCAGCATTTT
13	-	TRBV27	TRBJ2-7	-	CASSQNQGYEQYF	TGTGCCAGCAGCCAAAACCAGGGCTACGAGCAGTACTTC
14	-	TRBV5-1	TRBJ2-7	-	CASSLSGAPHEQYF	TGTGCCAGCAGCTTGTCAGGGGCGCCCCACGAGCAGTACTTC
14	-	TRBV4-1	TRBJ2-7	TRBD2	CASSQVAGPSEQYF	TGCGCCAGCAGCCAAGTAGCGGGCCCCTCCGAGCAGTACTTC
14	few	TRBV18	TRBJ2-7	TRBD1	CASSPSRGSYEQYF	TGTGCCAGCTCACCGAGCAGGGGGTCGTACGAGCAGTACTTC
15	-	TRBV13	TRBJ2-7	TRBD1	CASSLGQGEAYEQYF	TGTGCCAGCAGCTTAGGACAGGGGGAAGCCTACGAGCAGTACTTC
16	-	TRBV27	TRBJ1-1	-	CASSLYPRQFNTEAFF	TGTGCCAGCAGTTTATATCCACGACAGTTCAACACTGAAGCTTTCTTT
15	-	TRBV5-1	TRBJ2-7	TRBD2	CASSLTGSGSYEQYF	TGCGCCAGCAGCTTAACGGGTAGCGGGAGCTACGAGCAGTACTTC
13	-	TRBV19	TRBJ1-5	-	CASSISSNQPQHF	TGTGCCAGTAGTATTAGTAGCAATCAGCCCCAGCATTTT
16	-	TRBV7-6	TRBJ1-2	-	CASSLGFRGSNYGYTF	TGTGCCAGCAGCTTAGGTTTCAGGGGATCGAACTATGGCTACACCTTC
14	medium-sized	TRBV7-9	TRBJ2-7	-	CASSSGDRHYEQYF	TGTGCCAGCAGCTCAGGGGACCGACACTACGAGCAGTACTTC
13	-	TRBV9	TRBJ2-7	-	CASSAGVGYEQYF	TGTGCCAGCAGCGCCGGGGTGGGATACGAGCAGTACTTC
14	-	TRBV9	TRBJ2-5	TRBD2	CASSPGGGGVEQYF	TGTGCCAGCAGCCCCGGTGGGGGAGGGGTTGAGCAGTACTTC
16	-	TRBV9	TRBJ1-6	-	CASSVDGGEAGSPLHF	TGTGCCAGCAGCGTAGATGGAGGGGAAGCGGGTTCACCCCTCCACTTT
13	-	TRBV28	TRBJ1-1	-	CASSLRQNTEAFF	TGTGCCAGCAGTCTACGACAGAACACTGAAGCTTTCTTT
15	-	TRBV5-1	TRBJ2-7	TRBD1	CASSSTGTGGYEQYF	TGCGCCAGCAGCTCTACCGGGACAGGGGGCTACGAGCAGTACTTC
14	-	TRBV7-9	TRBJ1-1	-	CASSSGGARDEAFF	TGTGCCAGCAGCAGCGGGGGGGCGCGAGATGAAGCTTTCTTT
13	once	TRBV29-1	TRBJ2-7	-	CSVETRGGYEQYF	TGCAGCGTTGAAACTAGGGGGGGCTACGAGCAGTACTTC
14	few	TRBV7-2	TRBJ2-7	TRBD1	CASSLAGQGYEQYF	TGTGCCAGCAGCTTAGCCGGACAGGGTTACGAGCAGTACTTC
12	-	TRBV27	TRBJ1-5	-	CASSTPNQPQHF	TGTGCCAGCAGTACTCCGAATCAGCCCCAGCATTTT
15	few	TRBV4-3	TRBJ2-7	-	CASSQDHGPMYEQYF	TGCGCCAGCAGCCAAGATCATGGGCCCATGTACGAGCAGTACTTC
14	once	TRBV4-1	TRBJ1-5	TRBD1	CASSQKDRVQPQHF	TGCGCCAGCAGCCAAAAGGACAGGGTCCAGCCCCAGCATTTT
14	-	TRBV9	TRBJ2-7	TRBD1	CASSRGQGVDEQYF	TGTGCCAGCAGCCGGGGACAGGGGGTTGACGAGCAGTACTTC
16	once	TRBV28	TRBJ2-5	-	CASSLGTPANQETQYF	TGTGCCAGCAGCCTCGGGACACCAGCAAACCAAGAGACCCAGTACTTC
13	medium-sized	TRBV19	TRBJ1-2	TRBD1	CASSQTGNYGYTF	TGTGCCAGTAGCCAGACAGGGAACTATGGCTACACCTTC
15	-	TRBV18	TRBJ2-7	TRBD2	CASSPASGRHYEQYF	TGTGCCAGCTCACCAGCAAGCGGGAGGCACTACGAGCAGTACTTC
13	-	TRBV15	TRBJ2-3	TRBD1	CATNRGLADTQYF	TGTGCCACTAACAGGGGGCTGGCAGATACGCAGTATTTT
12	medium-sized	TRBV19	TRBJ1-5	-	CASSLQDQPQHF	TGTGCCAGTAGTTTACAGGATCAGCCCCAGCATTTT
19	few	TRBV15	TRBJ2-7	TRBD2	CATSSIPTATSGIPSEQYF	TGTGCCACCAGCAGCATCCCGACAGCGACTAGCGGGATCCCCTCCGAGCAGTACTTC
13	few	TRBV11-2	TRBJ2-1	-	CASSFSSYNEQFF	TGTGCCAGCAGCTTCTCCAGTTACAATGAGCAGTTCTTC
16	-	TRBV4-1	TRBJ2-7	TRBD2	CASSQVLAGSVYEQYF	TGCGCCAGCAGCCAAGTACTAGCGGGTAGTGTGTACGAGCAGTACTTC
16	few	TRBV10-3	TRBJ2-7	TRBD1	CAISDQGTGGPYEQYF	TGTGCCATCAGTGATCAAGGGACAGGGGGGCCCTACGAGCAGTACTTC
14	-	TRBV11-3	TRBJ2-7	TRBD1	CASSPDRWPYEQYF	TGTGCCAGCAGCCCGGACAGGTGGCCCTACGAGCAGTACTTC
14	-	TRBV9	TRBJ1-5	TRBD1	CASSLTGSNQPQHF	TGTGCCAGCAGCCTGACAGGGAGCAATCAGCCCCAGCATTTT
12	large	TRBV29-1	TRBJ2-7	TRBD1	CSVRDSAYEQYF	TGCAGCGTCCGGGACAGTGCCTACGAGCAGTACTTC
14	-	TRBV19	TRBJ1-1	-	CASSRGSTITEAFF	TGTGCCAGTAGTCGCGGGTCGACGATCACTGAAGCTTTCTTT
16	-	TRBV7-9	TRBJ2-7	TRBD2	CASSTTSGSSSYEQYF	TGTGCCAGCAGCACCACTAGCGGGAGCTCCTCCTACGAGCAGTACTTC
13	medium-sized	TRBV7-6	TRBJ2-7	TRBD2	CASSYAGAYEQYF	TGTGCCAGCAGCTACGCGGGGGCCTACGAGCAGTACTTC
15	-	TRBV2	TRBJ1-5	TRBD1	CASSEWTGYNQPQHF	TGTGCCAGCAGTGAATGGACAGGGTACAATCAGCCCCAGCATTTT
16	-	TRBV7-2	TRBJ2-7	TRBD2	CASSLHPGLAGEEQYF	TGTGCCAGCAGCCTGCACCCGGGACTAGCGGGAGAAGAGCAGTACTTC